This T cell receptor (beta chain) is from a study of post-analysis software for immune sequencing data. Overall study: Relapsing-remitting, secondary progressive and progressive-relapsing multiple sclerosis courses were included. Findings and caveats of the study: TRBV5-6, TRBV5-1 and TRBV20-1 were among a handful of TRBV segments more frequent in patients than controls. Significantly decreased normalized Chao1 diversity was recorded for multiple sclerosis patients relative to controls.

The J segment lost 5 bases and the V segment lost 4 bases, leaving 11 bases of the junction unmatched. CDR1 and CDR2 from the germline V gene are SGHKS and YYEKEE (reference sequence). This CDR3 spans 15 amino acids. TCR beta cDNA libraries had unique molecular identifiers. TCRdb called the PCR reads again in MiXCR, with one record for every CDR3 protein. The sample yields hundreds of thousands of distinct CDR3 sequences, around 50% seen once. As for this clonotype: Its antigen is as yet unknown.

Sample: blood. The sequence came from a girl aged 5-17 years with multiple sclerosis. This chain uses TRBV5-5 with TRBJ1-2, with 7 nucleotides matching TRBD1. CDR3 coding DNA: TGTGCCAGCAGCCCGGGGGTCGGGACAGCGTATGGCTACACCTTC. Translated, it gives CASSPGVGTAYGYTF.